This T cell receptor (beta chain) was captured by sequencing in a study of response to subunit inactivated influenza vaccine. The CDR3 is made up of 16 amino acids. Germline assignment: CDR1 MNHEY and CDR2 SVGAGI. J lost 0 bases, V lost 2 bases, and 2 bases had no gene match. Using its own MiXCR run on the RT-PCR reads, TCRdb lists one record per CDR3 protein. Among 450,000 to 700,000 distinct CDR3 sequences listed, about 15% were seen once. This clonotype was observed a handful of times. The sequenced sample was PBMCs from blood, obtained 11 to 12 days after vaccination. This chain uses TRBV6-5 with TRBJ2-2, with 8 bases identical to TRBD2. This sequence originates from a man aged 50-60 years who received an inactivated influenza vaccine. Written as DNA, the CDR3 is TGTGCCAGCAGTTACGCGGGACTAGCGAACACCGGGGAGCTGTTTTTT. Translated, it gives CASSYAGLANTGELFF.